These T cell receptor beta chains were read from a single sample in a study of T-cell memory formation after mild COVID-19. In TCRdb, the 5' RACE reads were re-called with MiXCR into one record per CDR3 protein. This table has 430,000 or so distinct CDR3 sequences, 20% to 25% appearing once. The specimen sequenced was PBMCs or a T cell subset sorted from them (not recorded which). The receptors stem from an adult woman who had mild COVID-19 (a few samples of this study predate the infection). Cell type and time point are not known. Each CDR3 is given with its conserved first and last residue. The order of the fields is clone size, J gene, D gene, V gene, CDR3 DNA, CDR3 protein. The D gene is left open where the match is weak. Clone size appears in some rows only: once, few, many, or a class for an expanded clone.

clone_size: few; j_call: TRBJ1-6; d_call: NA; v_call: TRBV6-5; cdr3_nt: TGTGCCAGCAGACCTCAAATTGACGGGGGTTCACCCCTCCACTTT; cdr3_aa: CASRPQIDGGSPLHF
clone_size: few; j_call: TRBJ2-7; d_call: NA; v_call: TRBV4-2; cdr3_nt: TGTGCCAGCAGCCAAGAAGGTCAACGAGGCTACGAGCAGTACTTC; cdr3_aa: CASSQEGQRGYEQYF
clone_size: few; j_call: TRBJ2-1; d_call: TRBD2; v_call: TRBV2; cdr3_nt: TGTGCCAGCAGTGTAACTGGGACTAGCGCCTATGAGCAGTTCTTC; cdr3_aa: CASSVTGTSAYEQFF
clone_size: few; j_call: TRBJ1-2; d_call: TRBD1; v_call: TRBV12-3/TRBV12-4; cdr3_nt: TGTGCCAGCGGGAAGCACGGGACAGGGTCGGACTATGGCTACACCTTC; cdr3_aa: CASGKHGTGSDYGYTF
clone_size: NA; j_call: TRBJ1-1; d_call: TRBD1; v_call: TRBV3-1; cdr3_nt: TGTGCCAGCAGCCAACTTCGGGCAGGGGGCCGAACTGAAGCTTTCTTT; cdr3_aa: CASSQLRAGGRTEAFF
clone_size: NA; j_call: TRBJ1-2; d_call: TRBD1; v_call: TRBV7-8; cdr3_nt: TGTGCCAGCAGCACACCCGGGACAGGAGGAGGCGGCTACACCTTC; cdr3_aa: CASSTPGTGGGGYTF
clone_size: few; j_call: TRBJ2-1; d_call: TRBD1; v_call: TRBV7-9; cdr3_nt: TGTGCCAGCAGCGCCGGACAGGGGGAGGCCTACAATGAGCAGTTCTTC; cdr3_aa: CASSAGQGEAYNEQFF
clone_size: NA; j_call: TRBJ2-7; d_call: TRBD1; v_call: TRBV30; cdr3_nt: TGTGCCTGGAGTGTAGGGGGCAACGAGCAGTACTTC; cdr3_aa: CAWSVGGNEQYF
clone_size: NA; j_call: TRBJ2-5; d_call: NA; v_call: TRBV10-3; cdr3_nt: TGTGCCATCAGGGGCAGCCAAGAGACCCAGTACTTC; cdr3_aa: CAIRGSQETQYF
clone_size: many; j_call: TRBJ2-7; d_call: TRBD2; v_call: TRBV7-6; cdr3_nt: TGTGCCAGCAGCCAACGACTAGCGGGCCACGAGCAGTACTTC; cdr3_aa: CASSQRLAGHEQYF
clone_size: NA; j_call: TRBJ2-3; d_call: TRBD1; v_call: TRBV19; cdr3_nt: TGTGCCAGTAGAGGGACGTCCGAGGGGGCGCGGTCAGATACGCAGTATTTT; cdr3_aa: CASRGTSEGARSDTQYF
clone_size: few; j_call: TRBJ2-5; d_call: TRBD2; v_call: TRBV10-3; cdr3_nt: TGTGCCATCAGCCGGGAGGCTATTAGGGAGACCCAGTACTTC; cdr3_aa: CAISREAIRETQYF
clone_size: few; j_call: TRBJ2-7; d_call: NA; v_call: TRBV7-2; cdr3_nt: TGTGCCAGCAGCCTGGTCCCGTCCTACGAGCAGTACTTC; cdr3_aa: CASSLVPSYEQYF
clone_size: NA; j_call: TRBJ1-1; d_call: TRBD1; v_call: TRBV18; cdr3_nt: TGTGCCAGCTCACCAAGGTCCGGGACAGGGGAGGGAGGCGCTTTCTTT; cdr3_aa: CASSPRSGTGEGGAFF
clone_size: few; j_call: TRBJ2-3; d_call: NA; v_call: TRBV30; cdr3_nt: TGTGCCTGGAGTGTACCCCCCTCGGGGCAGTATTTT; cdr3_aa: CAWSVPPSGQYF
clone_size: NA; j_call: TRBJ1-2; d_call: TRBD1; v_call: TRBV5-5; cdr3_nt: TGTGCCAGCAGCTCGCGTCTCACAGGGGTACGTGGCTACACCTTC; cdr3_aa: CASSSRLTGVRGYTF
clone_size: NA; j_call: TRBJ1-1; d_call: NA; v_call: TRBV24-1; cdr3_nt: TGTGCCACCAGTGATGGGGCCCTAAACACTGAAGCTTTCTTT; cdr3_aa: CATSDGALNTEAFF
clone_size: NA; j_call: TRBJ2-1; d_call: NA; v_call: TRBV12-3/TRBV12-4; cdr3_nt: TGTGCCAGCAGTGTGTACGGCCCAGACGACAATGAGCAGTTCTTC; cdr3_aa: CASSVYGPDDNEQFF
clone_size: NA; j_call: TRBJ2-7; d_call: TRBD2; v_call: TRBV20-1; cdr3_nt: TGCAGTGCTAGAGAAATAGCGGGAGGCTACGAGCAGTACTTC; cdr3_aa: CSAREIAGGYEQYF
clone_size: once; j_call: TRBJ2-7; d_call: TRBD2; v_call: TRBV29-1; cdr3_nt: TGCAGCGTTGCCTTCAACTTGGCGGGAGAGACCTACGAGCAGTACTTC; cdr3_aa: CSVAFNLAGETYEQYF
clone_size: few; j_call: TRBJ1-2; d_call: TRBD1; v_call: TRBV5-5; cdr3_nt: TGTGCCAGCTGGGACAGCGGAGACCCCTATGGCTACACCTTC; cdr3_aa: CASWDSGDPYGYTF
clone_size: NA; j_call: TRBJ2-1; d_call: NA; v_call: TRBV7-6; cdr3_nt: TGTGCCAGCAGCTTACAGGACATTTCCTACAATGAGCAGTTCTTC; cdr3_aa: CASSLQDISYNEQFF
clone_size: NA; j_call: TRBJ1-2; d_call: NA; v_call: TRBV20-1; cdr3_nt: TGCAGTGCCCCCGACGGGGGAGGCTATGGCTACACCTTC; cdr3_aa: CSAPDGGGYGYTF
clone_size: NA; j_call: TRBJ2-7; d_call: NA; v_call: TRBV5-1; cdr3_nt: TGCGCCAGCAGCTTGGGGGTGATCCCCTACGAGCAGTACTTC; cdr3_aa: CASSLGVIPYEQYF
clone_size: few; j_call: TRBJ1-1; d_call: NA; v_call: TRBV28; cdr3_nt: TGTGCCAGCAGTTTAATCGGGAAGAACACTGAAGCTTTCTTT; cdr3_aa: CASSLIGKNTEAFF
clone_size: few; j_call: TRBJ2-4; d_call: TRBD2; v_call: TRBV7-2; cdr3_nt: TGTGCCAGCAGCAAAGCGGGGCCCAAAAACATTCAGTACTTC; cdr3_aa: CASSKAGPKNIQYF
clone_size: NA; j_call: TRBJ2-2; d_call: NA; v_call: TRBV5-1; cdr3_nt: TGCGCCAGCAGCTTGGTCGGAGGGTGGACAGGGAACACCGGGGAGCTGTTTTTT; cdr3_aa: CASSLVGGWTGNTGELFF
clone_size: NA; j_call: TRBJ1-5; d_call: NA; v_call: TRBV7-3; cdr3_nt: TGTGCCAGCAGCTTATATGGCGGTCAGCCCCAGCATTTT; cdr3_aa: CASSLYGGQPQHF
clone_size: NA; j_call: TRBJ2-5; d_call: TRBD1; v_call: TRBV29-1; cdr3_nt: TGCAGCTTCATGTGGGACAGCAAAGAGACCCAGTACTTC; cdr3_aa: CSFMWDSKETQYF
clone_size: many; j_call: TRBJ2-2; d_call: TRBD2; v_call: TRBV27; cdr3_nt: TGTGCCAGCAGCCCCCAAGCGGGGGGGAACGGGGAGCTGTTTTTT; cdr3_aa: CASSPQAGGNGELFF
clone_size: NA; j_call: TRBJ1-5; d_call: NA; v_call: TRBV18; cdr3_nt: TGTGCCAGCTCACAAGGTCAAAGTCAGCCCCAGCATTTT; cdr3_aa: CASSQGQSQPQHF
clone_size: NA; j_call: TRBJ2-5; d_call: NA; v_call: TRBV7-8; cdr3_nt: TGTGCCAGCAGCTTTTACGGCCAAGAGACCCAGTACTTC; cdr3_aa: CASSFYGQETQYF
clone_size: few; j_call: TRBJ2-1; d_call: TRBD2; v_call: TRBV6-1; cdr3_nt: TGTGCCAGCAGGGCGGGAGCCATGGGGAACAATGAGCAGTTCTTC; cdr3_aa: CASRAGAMGNNEQFF
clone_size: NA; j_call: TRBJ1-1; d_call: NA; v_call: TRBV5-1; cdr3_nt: TGCGCCAGCAGCTTGAAGACAGTCCAAACAGGGTCCCCTGAAGCTTTCTTT; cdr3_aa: CASSLKTVQTGSPEAFF
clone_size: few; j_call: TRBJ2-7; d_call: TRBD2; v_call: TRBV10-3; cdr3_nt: TGTGCCATCAGTGACTCTAGCGGACGATACCCCTACGAGCAGTACTTC; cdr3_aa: CAISDSSGRYPYEQYF
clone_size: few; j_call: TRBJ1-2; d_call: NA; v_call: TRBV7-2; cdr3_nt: TGTGCCAGCAGCTTAGTGGGGTCGGCGAGCTATGGCTACACCTTC; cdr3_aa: CASSLVGSASYGYTF
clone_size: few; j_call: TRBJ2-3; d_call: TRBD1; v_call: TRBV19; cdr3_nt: TGTGCCAGTAGTATCCGACAGGGTAGCACAGATACGCAGTATTTT; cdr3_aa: CASSIRQGSTDTQYF
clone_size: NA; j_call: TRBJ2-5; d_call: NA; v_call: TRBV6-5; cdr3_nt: TGTGCCAGCGTAAAACCGGGACATGGAGAGACCCAGTACTTC; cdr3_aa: CASVKPGHGETQYF
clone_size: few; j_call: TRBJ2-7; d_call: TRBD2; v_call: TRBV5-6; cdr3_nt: TGTGCCAGCAGCTTGATGCTACTAGCGGAGAGCTCCTACGAGCAGTACTTC; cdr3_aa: CASSLMLLAESSYEQYF
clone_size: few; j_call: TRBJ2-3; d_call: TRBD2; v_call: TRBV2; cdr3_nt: TGTGCCAGCAGTGGAATGGGGGCGGGAGGAGCAGATACGCAGTATTTT; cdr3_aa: CASSGMGAGGADTQYF
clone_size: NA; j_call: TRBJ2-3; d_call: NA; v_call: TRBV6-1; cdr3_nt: TGTGCCAGCACCCCCGAGTGGGCCTTCGGTACGCAGTATTTT; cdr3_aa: CASTPEWAFGTQYF
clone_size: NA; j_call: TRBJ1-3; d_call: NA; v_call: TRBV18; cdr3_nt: TGTGCCAGCTCACCACCGGGGGCCCCTGGAAACACCATATATTTT; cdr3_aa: CASSPPGAPGNTIYF
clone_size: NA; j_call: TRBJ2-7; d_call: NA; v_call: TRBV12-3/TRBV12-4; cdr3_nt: TGTGCCAGCAGTTTCAGTAGTAGCCCCCACGAGCAGTACTTC; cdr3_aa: CASSFSSSPHEQYF
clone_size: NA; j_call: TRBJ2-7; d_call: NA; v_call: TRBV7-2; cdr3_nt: TGTGCCACGTCGGGGGCGGTCCCCTACGAGCAGTACTTC; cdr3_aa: CATSGAVPYEQYF
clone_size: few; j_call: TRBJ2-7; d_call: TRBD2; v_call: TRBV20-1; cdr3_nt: TGCAGTGCTAGGGGGGGGTTGAGCTCCTACGAGCAGTACTTC; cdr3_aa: CSARGGLSSYEQYF
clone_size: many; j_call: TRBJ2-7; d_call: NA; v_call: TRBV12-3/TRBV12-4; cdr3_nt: TGTGCCAGCAGTTTAGAACAGGGGGGGTACGAGCAGTACTTC; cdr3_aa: CASSLEQGGYEQYF
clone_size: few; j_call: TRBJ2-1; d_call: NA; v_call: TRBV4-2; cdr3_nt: TGTGCCAGCAGCCAAGAATGGGGCGGCAATGAGCAGTTCTTC; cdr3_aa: CASSQEWGGNEQFF
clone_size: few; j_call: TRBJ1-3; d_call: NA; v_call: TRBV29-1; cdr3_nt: TGCAGCACCAAGGAAACCTCTGGAAACACCATATATTTT; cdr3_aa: CSTKETSGNTIYF
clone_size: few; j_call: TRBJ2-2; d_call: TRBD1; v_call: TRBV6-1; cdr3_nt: TGTGCCAGCTGGGGGGGACAGGGGTGGACCGGGGAGCTGTTTTTT; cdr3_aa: CASWGGQGWTGELFF